Presented here are 18 T cell receptor beta chains from one specimen sequenced in a study of technical replicates of blood from a few donors. TCRdb's table, derived via immunoSEQ multiplex PCR, lists solely in-frame clones and lacks some. The profile shows tens of thousands of clones, 94% of them singletons. What was sequenced was T cells isolated from PBMCs. All receptors come from a human donor in good health.

The chain combines TRBV27 with TRBJ1-2, with D possibly matching TRBD1 (6 bases). The CDR3 is 15 residues long. Germline values: CDR1 MNHEY, CDR2 SMNVEV (reference sequence). The V end was cut by 6 bases, the J end by 8 bases, with 22 bases between. The CDR3 region has the DNA TGTGCCAGCAGAATAAACCGGGACACCTTAACCGGCTACACCTTC. Its protein is CASRINRDTLTGYTF.

This chain connects TRBV11-2 to TRBJ2-1; 7 nucleotides agree with TRBD1. J lost 5 bases, V lost 1 base, and 8 bases had no gene match. The CDR3 is made up of 16 amino acids. Germline values: CDR1 SGHAT, CDR2 FQNNGV. Here the CDR3 DNA reads TGTGCCAGCAGCTTAGCACAGGGGACGTTGAACAATGAGCAGTTCTTC. Encoded protein: CASSLAQGTLNNEQFF.

The chain carries TRBV5-1 and TRBJ1-1, with D tentatively TRBD1 (5 bases). The germline V gene encodes CDR1 SGHRS and CDR2 YFSETQ. This CDR3 has 16 amino acids. V was trimmed by 0 bases and J by 4 bases, leaving 16 bases between them. For the CDR3, the DNA is TGCGCCAGCAGCTTGGCTCCAGGGACTTGGAGCACTGAAGCTTTCTTT. Amino acid sequence: CASSLAPGTWSTEAFF.

This chain joins TRBV27 and TRBJ1-5; possible D gene TRBD1, 5 bases. The CDR3 loop spans 15 amino acids. CDR1 and CDR2 from the germline V gene are MNHEY and SMNVEV (reference sequence). V was pared by 2 bases and J by 3 bases, with 11 bases between. The CDR3 loop is CASSLGAGLNQPQHF. The CDR3 DNA reads TGTGCCAGCAGTTTAGGGGCAGGTCTCAATCAGCCCCAGCATTTT.

The gene calls are TRBV12-5 and TRBJ2-2; possibly TRBD1 for D (5 bases). The V gene's germline CDR1 is LGHNT and CDR2 FRNRAP. The germline V and J ends were trimmed by 4 bases and 0 bases, with 18 bases remaining between them. The CDR3 totals 18 residues. The CDR3, as DNA: TGTGCTAGTGGTTGGAACCCCAGGACAATAGCGAACACCGGGGAGCTGTTTTTT. Translation: CASGWNPRTIANTGELFF.

V gene TRBV6-5 combines with J gene TRBJ1-2; no clear D gene. Trimming shortened V by 5 bases and J by 3 bases, and 13 bases separated the two germline ends. The CDR3 spans 14 residues. Germline V gene sequence: CDR1 MNHEY, CDR2 SVGAGI. This CDR3 reads CASSRTKFDYGYTF. In nucleotides, the CDR3 is TGTGCCAGCAGTCGTACAAAGTTCGACTATGGCTACACCTTC.

The rearrangement links TRBV19 to TRBJ1-5; TRBD1 matches at 8 bases. Trimming removed 10 bases from V and 2 bases from J; junction bases left unmatched: 7. Germline CDR1 is LNHDA and CDR2 is SQIVND (reference sequence). CDR3 length equals 14 residues. The DNA of the CDR3 is TGTGCCACCTACAGGGGGAGAGGCAATCAGCCCCAGCATTTT. Translation: CATYRGRGNQPQHF.

This sequence joins TRBV27 and TRBJ1-1; possible D gene TRBD1, 5 bases. CDR3 length: 14 residues. Trimming pared 3 bases from V and 1 base from J, leaving 9 bases between. The germline V gene encodes CDR1 MNHEY and CDR2 SMNVEV (reference sequence). The CDR3 DNA reads TGTGCCAGCAGTTTTACAACAGGGAACACTGAAGCTTTCTTT. It encodes CASSFTTGNTEAFF.

V gene TRBV6-4 combines with J gene TRBJ2-6; D gene uncertain. This CDR3 contains 15 residues. Germline lookup yields CDR1 MRHNA and CDR2 SNTAGT. V lost 0 bases and J lost 0, with 3 bases in between. This CDR3 is CASSDSSSGANVLTF. The CDR3 nucleotides read TGTGCCAGCAGTGACTCGAGCTCTGGGGCCAACGTCCTGACTTTC.

The chain links TRBV7-9 to TRBJ2-7; 7 bases align to TRBD1. After removal of 5 bases from V and 0 bases from J, the junction contained 10 bases not matched to a gene. This CDR3 contains 16 residues. Germline CDR1 SEHNR, CDR2 FQNEAQ (reference sequence). The CDR3 sequence is CASSGQDSRSSYEQYF. In nucleotides, the CDR3 is TGTGCCAGCAGCGGACAGGACAGCAGAAGCTCCTACGAGCAGTACTTC.

The chain is built from TRBV11-1 and TRBJ2-7, with D perhaps matching TRBD1 (5 bases). Germline V CDR1 and CDR2: SGHAT, FQDESV (reference sequence). V gave up 4 bases and J gave up 5 bases, with 15 bases separating them. CDR3 length: 14 amino acids. The DNA for the CDR3 is TGTGCCAGCAGCTATGGGGCCAGTCAGGACGAGCAGTACTTC. Translation gives CASSYGASQDEQYF.

In DNA, the CDR3 is TGTGCCAGCAGCTTGCAGGGGGGGAACACTGAAGCTTTCTTT. Translation gives CASSLQGGNTEAFF. V and J are TRBV5-6 and TRBJ1-1; 7 nucleotides match TRBD1. Per germline, CDR1 SGHDT and CDR2 YYEEEE. J was trimmed by 1 base and V by 1 base; bases with no gene match: 1. The CDR3 is made up of 14 amino acids.

The rearrangement uses TRBV7-9 and TRBJ2-7; TRBD2 agrees at 10 bases. The CDR3 contains 16 residues. The junction had 6 bases not matched to a gene; V was cut back by 1 base and J by 3 bases. CDR1 SEHNR and CDR2 FQNEAQ come from the germline V gene (reference sequence). The CDR3 region is CASSLDGLAGDYEQYF. Here the CDR3 DNA reads TGTGCCAGCAGCTTAGATGGGCTAGCGGGAGACTACGAGCAGTACTTC.

This clone has ten or more counts. The CDR3 bases are TGTGCCTGGAGTACCTCCGGGACAGGGAAGAACACTGAAGCTTTCTTT. This sequence encodes CAWSTSGTGKNTEAFF. The rearrangement uses TRBV30 and TRBJ1-1; 9 nucleotides match TRBD1. J was trimmed by 1 base and V by 2 bases; bases with no gene match: 8. The CDR3 spans 16 residues. Germline loops: CDR1 GTSNPN, CDR2 SVGIG (reference sequence).

The chain uses TRBV30 and TRBJ2-2; D is uncertain. Trimming stripped 8 bases from V and 4 bases from J, with 17 bases between. Germline loops: CDR1 GTSNPN, CDR2 SVGIG (reference sequence). The CDR3 is 14 residues long. Here the CDR3 reads CARRLTASTGELFF. CDR3 DNA: TGTGCCCGGCGCCTCACAGCCTCCACCGGGGAGCTGTTTTTT.

The chain joins TRBV27 to TRBJ2-7; no definite D call. Trimming stripped 4 bases from V and 4 bases from J, with 2 bases between. This CDR3 is 10 amino acids long. Germline CDR1 reads MNHEY; CDR2 reads SMNVEV (reference sequence). The CDR3 here is CASSSYEQYF. The DNA for the CDR3 is TGTGCCAGCAGTTCGTACGAGCAGTACTTC.

The V gene is TRBV27, the J gene TRBJ2-7, with 11 bases lining up with TRBD2. CDR1 and CDR2 (germline): MNHEY, SMNVEV (reference sequence). This CDR3 region has 16 residues. Trimming cost V 5 bases and J 7 bases; bases outside gene matches: 13. The CDR3 here is CASSPPRLAGFLEQYF. DNA of the CDR3: TGTGCCAGCAGTCCCCCCCGACTAGCGGGGTTCTTGGAGCAGTACTTC.

V gene TRBV28 combines with J gene TRBJ2-1, with unresolved D. The length of the CDR3 is 19 residues. Trimming stripped 5 bases from V and 0 bases from J, with 23 bases between. Germline CDR1 reads MDHEN; CDR2 reads SYDVKM. CDR3 coding DNA: TGTGCCAGCAGTCCTATTCGCGAGTGGTCCGAGAGCTCCTACAATGAGCAGTTCTTC. Its protein product is CASSPIREWSESSYNEQFF.